These 17 T cell receptor beta chains share one sample of origin, sequenced in a study of blood T cell repertoires in COVID-19. Profiling relied on immunoSEQ multiplex PCR, and the TCRdb table lists in-frame clones only, not all of them. The sample holds some 120,000 clones, roughly 90% seen once. The source material was peripheral blood. These receptors were obtained from a man aged 45-65 years with active COVID-19.

The rearrangement links TRBV9 to TRBJ2-7; 8 nucleotides line up with TRBD1. The length of the CDR3 is 15 residues. Germline CDR1 and CDR2: SGDLS and YYNGEE. V lost 3 bases and J lost 3; bases outside the gene matches: 8. For the CDR3, the DNA is TGTGCCAGCAGCGCCTTAGACAGGGGAGGCTACGAGCAGTACTTC. Translation gives CASSALDRGGYEQYF.

Concerning this clone: Other nucleotide sequences in the sample specify the same CDR3. V and J are TRBV7-9 and TRBJ1-2; 7 nucleotides align to TRBD1. The V and J ends lost 5 bases and 8 bases, in that order; junction bases with no gene match: 5. The germline V gene has CDR1 SEHNR and CDR2 FQNEAQ (reference sequence). There are 12 residues in the CDR3. This CDR3 is CASSPTGAGYTF. Written as DNA, the CDR3 is TGTGCCAGCAGCCCCACAGGGGCCGGCTACACCTTC.

The chain employs TRBV3-1 (or the pseudogene TRBV3-2) and TRBJ2-2; the match to TRBD2 covers 11 bases. The V gene end was trimmed by 6 bases and the J gene end by 3 bases; junction bases not matched to a gene: 6. This CDR3 spans 16 amino acids. Germline assignment: CDR1 LGHDT and CDR2 YNNKEL (reference sequence). The CDR3 DNA sequence: TGTGCCAGCAGACTCACTAGCGGGAGAGACACCGGGGAGCTGTTTTTT. Protein sequence: CASRLTSGRDTGELFF.

This clone occurred once. The V and J genes are TRBV28 and TRBJ1-4, with D maybe TRBD1 (6 bases). This CDR3 is built from 16 residues. The germline gives CDR1 MDHEN, CDR2 SYDVKM. V lost 1 base, J lost 6 bases, and 15 bases lay in between. CDR3 sequence reads: CASSLLPGAGDEKLFF. The CDR3 nucleotides are TGTGCCAGCAGTTTATTACCAGGGGCAGGAGATGAAAAACTGTTTTTT.

This clone was observed once. The chain has TRBV18 and TRBJ2-7; unclear D gene. This CDR3 has 14 amino acids. The germline V and J ends were trimmed by 3 bases and 2 bases, with 11 bases remaining between them. Per germline, CDR1 KGHSH and CDR2 LQKENI. The CDR3 loop reads CASSPYPQAYEQYV. The CDR3 DNA reads as TGTGCCAGCTCACCCTACCCCCAGGCCTACGAGCAGTACGTC.

The chain uses TRBV5-1 and TRBJ1-1; a weak D match, TRBD1 (6 bases). Trimming left V 4 bases short and J 1 base short, with 14 bases between. The CDR3 length is 15 residues. Looked up from germline, CDR1 is SGHRS and CDR2 is YFSETQ. CDR3 DNA: TGCGCCAGCAGCCCTGGAGGGGGGGGGAACACTGAAGCTTTCTTT. It encodes CASSPGGGGNTEAFF.

The chain carries TRBV27 and TRBJ2-7, with a tentative D call TRBD2 (6 bases). The CDR3 covers 13 residues. Germline V CDR1 and CDR2: MNHEY, SMNVEV (reference sequence). V lost 6 bases and J lost 5, with 14 bases in between. The DNA for the CDR3 is TGTGCCAGCAGACGCAGTGGCGGGGACGAGCAGTACGTC. The encoded protein is CASRRSGGDEQYV.

The V gene is TRBV19, the J gene TRBJ1-2, with 7 bases aligning to TRBD1. This CDR3 spans 14 amino acids. Per germline, CDR1 LNHDA and CDR2 SQIVND (reference sequence). The V gene end was trimmed by 3 bases and the J gene end by 4 bases; junction bases not matched to a gene: 5. CDR3 DNA sequence: TGTGCCAGTAGTATTCTCGACAGGGCCTATGGCTACACCTTC. Translating gives CASSILDRAYGYTF.

The V gene is TRBV5-4, the J gene TRBJ1-2, with 8 nucleotides matching TRBD1. Germline CDR1 and CDR2: SGHNT and YYREEE (reference sequence). V trimming: 3 bases; J trimming: 2 bases; junction bases outside the gene matches: 3. This CDR3 spans 14 amino acids. DNA for the CDR3: TGTGCCAGCAGCTGGACAGGGCTAAACTATGGCTACACCTTC. This translates into CASSWTGLNYGYTF.

This chain connects TRBV19 to TRBJ2-2, with 9 positions matching TRBD2. The V and J ends lost 6 bases and 7 bases, in that order; junction bases with no gene match: 9. The CDR3 runs 15 residues. Germline CDR1 reads LNHDA; CDR2 reads SQIVND (reference sequence). The chain's CDR3 is CASSLAGGGGGELFF. The DNA of the CDR3 is TGTGCCAGTAGCCTTGCCGGCGGGGGGGGCGGGGAGCTGTTTTTT.

The count of this clone is one. The genes are TRBV30 and TRBJ1-6; weak D call: TRBD1 (5 bases). V lost 4 bases and J 6 bases, leaving 16 bases between the germline ends. Germline CDR1 GTSNPN, CDR2 SVGIG (reference sequence). CDR3 size: 15 residues. The CDR3 sequence is CAWTDGGRGNSPLHF. The DNA of the CDR3 is TGTGCCTGGACTGACGGGGGACGGGGTAATTCACCCCTCCACTTT. Drawing the rest from reference TRBV30 and TRBJ1-6, the complete variable domain is SQTIHQWPATLVQPVGSPLSLECTVEGTSNPNLYWYRQAAGRGLQLLFYSVGIGQISSEVPQNLSASRPQDRQFILSSKKLLLSDSGFYLCAWTDGGRGNSPLHFGNGTRLTVT.

The J gene is TRBJ2-6, the V gene TRBV7-9; no reliable D call. Germline loops: CDR1 SEHNR, CDR2 FQNEAQ (reference sequence). This CDR3 comprises 16 residues. The V end was cut by 4 bases, the J end by 0 bases, with 10 bases between. The CDR3 sequence: CASSSPSASGANVLTF. The CDR3 coding sequence is TGTGCCAGCAGCTCCCCCAGCGCCTCTGGGGCCAACGTCCTGACTTTC.

The chain uses TRBV6-1 and TRBJ1-2; D might be TRBD1 (5 bases). This CDR3 is 15 amino acids long. Germline V gene data show CDR1 as MNHNS and CDR2 as SASEGT. The V and J ends lost 0 bases and 2 bases respectively, with 10 bases between them. DNA for the CDR3: TGTGCCAGCAGTGAAGCACCAGGGTGGAACTATGGCTACACCTTC. It is translated as CASSEAPGWNYGYTF.

DNA for the CDR3: TGTGCCAGCAGCCGGGACAGGGGAGGAGAGACCCAGTACTTC. Protein product: CASSRDRGGETQYF. V is TRBV7-6 and J is TRBJ2-5; 10 nucleotides match TRBD1. There are 14 residues in the CDR3. The V segment lost 5 bases and the J segment 4 bases; nucleotides outside the gene matches: 4. Germline values: CDR1 SGHVS, CDR2 FNYEAQ.

The chain employs TRBV30 and TRBJ1-4; no definite D call. The length of the CDR3 is 12 residues. The germline gives CDR1 GTSNPN, CDR2 SVGIG (reference sequence). V lost 2 bases to trimming and J lost 4 bases, with 5 bases between them. DNA for the CDR3: TGTGCCTGGAGTCGCGATAATGAAAAACTGTTTTTT. Translating it yields CAWSRDNEKLFF.

Only one count was recorded for this clone. CDR3 region: CASSYRGGVGTEAFF. For the CDR3, the DNA is TGTGCCAGCAGTTACAGAGGCGGCGTGGGCACTGAAGCTTTCTTT. The chain links TRBV6-5 to TRBJ1-1; D gene ambiguous. Germline V lookup: CDR1 MNHEY, CDR2 SVGAGI. V lost 2 bases to trimming and J lost 4 bases, with 14 bases between them. CDR3 length: 15 amino acids.

A single count supports this clone. The gene calls are TRBV9 and TRBJ2-1; D unresolved. The CDR3 has 15 amino acids. The V and J ends lost 1 base and 6 bases respectively, with 14 bases between them. From germline, CDR1 is SGDLS and CDR2 YYNGEE. Here the CDR3 DNA reads TGTGCCAGCAGCGTAAGTCGGTCCCCACTCAATGAGCAGTTCTTC. Protein product: CASSVSRSPLNEQFF.